The 17 T cell receptor beta chains reported below all come from one sample, sequenced in a study of blood T cell repertoires in COVID-19. Clones were sequenced by immunoSEQ multiplex PCR, and TCRdb holds only the in-frame ones, with some missing. Altogether roughly 240,000 clones are present, roughly 85% being singletons, with the ten largest covering 5% to 6.5%. Sequencing was carried out using peripheral blood. The receptors here all came from a man aged 50-60 years with COVID-19, enrolled during active disease.

The V and J genes are TRBV6-6 and TRBJ2-3; D unclear. Germline CDR1 and CDR2: MNHNY and SVGAGI (reference sequence). V lost 5 bases and J lost 2, with 14 bases in between. The CDR3 totals 15 residues. The CDR3 loop is CASSPLPLFTDTQYF. The CDR3 DNA reads as TGTGCCAGCAGTCCACTTCCACTATTCACAGATACGCAGTATTTT.

The J gene is TRBJ1-2, the V gene TRBV10-1, with D perhaps TRBD1 (6 bases). The CDR3 loop spans 13 amino acids. In germline, CDR1 is WNHNN, CDR2 SYGVQD (reference sequence). Trimming pared 3 bases from V and 2 bases from J, leaving 7 bases between. CDR3 in amino acids: CASSDGTNYGYTF. DNA of the CDR3: TGCGCCAGCAGTGACGGGACAAACTATGGCTACACCTTC.

This chain joins TRBV29-1 and TRBJ2-1, with 11 nucleotides matching TRBD2. The germline CDR1 and CDR2 sequences are SQVTM and ANQGSEA. The CDR3 is 14 amino acids. Trimming cost V 0 bases and J 6 bases; bases outside gene matches: 1. CDR3 DNA sequence: TGCAGCGTTGAAGACACTAGCGGGGGCAATGAGCAGTTCTTC. It translates to CSVEDTSGGNEQFF.

The chain carries TRBV6-5 and TRBJ1-3; D gene unclear. The CDR3 length is 13 residues. V was cut by 6 bases and J by 2 bases, with 8 bases left in between. Germline-derived CDR1 and CDR2 are MNHEY and SVGAGI. This CDR3 is CASRKTPGNTIYF. The CDR3, as DNA: TGTGCCAGCAGGAAGACACCTGGAAACACCATATATTTT.

The chain recombines TRBV7-9 with TRBJ2-2; no definite D call. This CDR3 region has 13 residues. Germline CDR1 SEHNR, CDR2 FQNEAQ (reference sequence). The V end was cut by 4 bases, the J end by 6 bases, with 9 bases between. The CDR3 loop is CASSSFPSGELFF. For the CDR3, the DNA is TGTGCCAGCAGCTCCTTCCCCTCCGGGGAGCTGTTTTTT.

This rearrangement joins TRBV19 to TRBJ2-7; 7 nucleotides match TRBD2. The CDR3 runs to 15 residues. Trimming at V came to 4 bases and at J to 3 bases, leaving 9 bases not matched to a gene. CDR1 is LNHDA and CDR2 is SQIVND in the germline V gene (reference sequence). CDR3 in DNA: TGTGCCAGTAGTAGGACGACCAGGGAGGGCTACGAGCAGTACTTC. Its translation: CASSRTTREGYEQYF. Using reference TRBV19 and TRBJ2-7 for the parts outside the CDR3, the full variable domain is DGGITQSPKYLFRKEGQNVTLSCEQNLNHDAMYWYRQDPGQGLRLIYYSQIVNDFQKGDIAEGYSVSREKKESFPLTVTSAQKNPTAFYLCASSRTTREGYEQYFGPGTRLTVT.

The chain carries TRBV7-2 and TRBJ2-1; 11 bases fit TRBD2. The CDR3 consists of 18 residues. V trimming: 4 bases; J trimming: 7 bases; junction bases outside the gene matches: 15. In germline, CDR1 is SGHTA, CDR2 FQGNSA. The CDR3 reads CASSSPRGSGGATNEQFF. DNA of the CDR3: TGTGCCAGCAGCTCCCCTCGGGGTAGCGGGGGGGCCACGAATGAGCAGTTCTTC.

V and J are TRBV7-8 and TRBJ1-5; TRBD1 aligns across 11 bases. Trimming removed 0 bases from V and 7 bases from J; junction bases left unmatched: 8. CDR1 SGHVS and CDR2 FQNEAQ come from the germline V gene. The CDR3 consists of 17 residues. CDR3 protein: CASSLAGTGGLGQPQHF. The DNA for the CDR3 is TGTGCCAGCAGCTTAGCCGGGACAGGGGGTCTCGGGCAGCCCCAGCATTTT.

The chain combines TRBV28 with TRBJ2-7, with 8 bases that match TRBD2. V lost 2 bases, J lost 1 base, and 10 bases stayed unmatched. CDR1 is MDHEN, CDR2 SYDVKM, per germline. The CDR3 runs 17 residues. CDR3 DNA sequence: TGTGCCAGCAGTTTACTTGCGGGGGGACCCAATTCCTACGAGCAGTACTTC. This gives the protein CASSLLAGGPNSYEQYF.

The V call is TRBV12-3 or TRBV12-4, the J call TRBJ2-2; D remains ambiguous. This CDR3 is 11 amino acids long. V shed 10 bases and J shed 6 bases, with 9 bases lying between them. CDR3 sequence: CATLVAGELFF. The CDR3 DNA sequence: TGTGCCACCCTAGTTGCCGGGGAGCTGTTTTTT.

The gene calls are TRBV6-5 and TRBJ2-2, with 7 bases that match TRBD1. Germline V CDR1 and CDR2: MNHEY, SVGAGI. The V and J ends lost 6 bases and 3 bases, in that order; junction bases with no gene match: 4. The CDR3 runs to 14 residues. CDR3 loop: CASREQGDTGELFF. The DNA of the CDR3 is TGTGCCAGCAGAGAGCAGGGGGACACCGGGGAGCTGTTTTTT.

V is TRBV5-1 and J is TRBJ1-3; D unresolved. CDR3 length equals 15 residues. The V and J ends lost 3 bases and 0 bases respectively, with 10 bases between them. CDR1 SGHRS and CDR2 YFSETQ come from the germline V gene. The CDR3: CASSSDRSSGNTIYF. The CDR3 DNA follows: TGCGCCAGCAGCTCTGACCGGAGCTCTGGAAACACCATATATTTT.

The chain is built from TRBV19 and TRBJ1-3, with D uncertain. The germline V gene encodes CDR1 LNHDA and CDR2 SQIVND (reference sequence). Trimming shortened V by 3 bases and J by 4 bases, and 16 bases separated the two germline ends. The CDR3 consists of 16 residues. The CDR3 DNA sequence: TGTGCCAGTAGTATTCCGAGACTCGGATCGGGAAACACCATATATTTT. It yields the protein CASSIPRLGSGNTIYF.

The chain recombines TRBV27 with TRBJ1-1; TRBD1 might be the D (6 bases). The germline gives CDR1 MNHEY, CDR2 SMNVEV (reference sequence). V was cut by 4 bases and J by 3 bases, with 15 bases left in between. The CDR3 totals 15 residues. The DNA of the CDR3 is TGTGCCAGCAGTTGGCCCCAGGGGATGGACACTGAAGCTTTCTTT. Its translation is CASSWPQGMDTEAFF.

The chain links TRBV24-1 to TRBJ1-6; D perhaps matches TRBD1 (6 bases). Germline values: CDR1 KGHDR, CDR2 SFDVKD. The CDR3 loop spans 14 amino acids. Trimming removed 11 bases from V and 4 bases from J, with 14 bases in between. This CDR3 reads CAKDRSPYNSPLHF. The CDR3 DNA reads TGTGCCAAAGACAGGAGCCCATATAATTCACCCCTCCACTTT.

The chain couples TRBV25-1 to TRBJ2-2; 7 positions agree with TRBD1. The germline V gene has CDR1 MGHDK and CDR2 SYGVNS. Germline trimming cut 4 bases from V and 6 bases from J; bases unmatched to any gene: 8. This CDR3 region has 15 residues. The CDR3 DNA is TGTGCCAGCAGTGGCGACCACAGGGGATCCGGGGAGCTGTTTTTT. Encoded protein: CASSGDHRGSGELFF.

The genes are TRBV4-1 and TRBJ1-1; tentatively, D is TRBD1 (5 bases). Trimming shortened V by 1 base and J by 2 bases, and 17 bases separated the two germline ends. Germline CDR1 is MGHRA and CDR2 is YSYEKL. The CDR3 length is 17 residues. CDR3 amino acids: CASSQAGLRGANTEAFF. In DNA form, the CDR3 reads TGCGCCAGCAGCCAAGCAGGATTAAGGGGCGCAAACACTGAAGCTTTCTTT.